This record covers a single TCR beta chain. This entry belongs to a study of blood T cell repertoires in COVID-19. Overall study context: Material from acute and convalescent COVID-19 was sourced from the United States, Italy and Spain.

The table came from immunoSEQ multiplex PCR; TCRdb's copy has only in-frame clones and leaves some out. The table has around 200,000 clones, 88% seen once. CDR3 length equals 16 residues. Unmatched junction bases numbered 8, after V lost 0 bases and J lost 9 bases. The V gene's germline CDR1 is LGHDT and CDR2 YNNKEL (reference sequence). The gene calls are TRBV3-1 (or the pseudogene TRBV3-2) and TRBJ1-6, with 7 bases lining up with TRBD1. The TCR originated in a man aged 18 to 29 with active or convalescent COVID-19. The sequenced sample consisted of peripheral blood. For the CDR3, the DNA is TGTGCCAGCAGCCAAGATTCCGGCAGGGGGGTTTCACCCCTCCACTTT. It translates to CASSQDSGRGVSPLHF.